The 8 T cell receptor beta chains listed next were all sequenced from one sample in a study of blood T cell repertoires in COVID-19. Method: immunoSEQ multiplex PCR; TCRdb's copy keeps in-frame clones and lacks some. Of 270,000 or so clones in the sample, around 89% were seen once. The sample comprised peripheral blood. Every receptor here comes from a man in his forties with acute or convalescent COVID-19.

V usage is TRBV18 and J usage is TRBJ1-1; D is unresolved. V was clipped by 1 base and J by 2 bases, with 8 bases between them. The length of the CDR3 is 14 residues. The germline V gene encodes CDR1 KGHSH and CDR2 LQKENI. The CDR3 sequence: CASSPQDINTEAFF. The CDR3, as DNA: TGTGCCAGCTCACCACAAGACATTAACACTGAAGCTTTCTTT.

This clone showed up just once. The V call is TRBV12-5, the J call TRBJ1-2; 9 bases are shared with TRBD1. With 1 base clipped from V and 5 bases from J, the junction kept 2 bases outside the gene matches. The CDR3 contains 14 residues. From germline, CDR1 is LGHNT and CDR2 FRNRAP. CDR3 bases: TGTGCTAGTGGTTTGGGGGGACAGGGTTATGGCTACACCTTC. Amino acids: CASGLGGQGYGYTF.

V usage is TRBV5-8 and J usage is TRBJ2-3; TRBD1 matches at 8 bases. The CDR3 loop spans 15 amino acids. The ends lost 3 bases at V and 1 base at J; junction bases unmatched: 4. The V gene's germline CDR1 is SGHTS and CDR2 YDEGEE. The CDR3 here is CASSSPDRGTDTQYF. In nucleotides, the CDR3 is TGTGCCAGCAGCTCCCCGGACAGGGGCACAGATACGCAGTATTTT.

This chain links TRBV7-9 with TRBJ1-6; D is ambiguous. Germline V gene data show CDR1 as SEHNR and CDR2 as FQNEAQ (reference sequence). Trimming took 6 bases from V and 5 from J, leaving 17 bases between them. The CDR3 loop spans 16 amino acids. CDR3 region: CASSQRTPRDNSPLHF. CDR3 DNA: TGTGCCAGCAGTCAACGGACTCCCCGGGATAATTCACCCCTCCACTTT.

This clone was detected only a few times. Other DNA sequences in this specimen translate into the identical CDR3. The J gene is TRBJ1-5, the V gene TRBV5-1; D is uncertain. Germline CDR1 and CDR2: SGHRS and YFSETQ. V was pared by 2 bases and J by 5 bases, with 8 bases between. There are 13 residues in the CDR3. The CDR3 reads CASSLEGHQPQHF. The CDR3 bases are TGCGCCAGCAGCTTAGAGGGTCATCAGCCCCAGCATTTT.

The rearrangement uses TRBV3-1 (or the pseudogene TRBV3-2) and TRBJ1-6, with 9 bases matching TRBD1. Trimming cost V 1 base and J 8 bases; bases outside gene matches: 3. In germline, CDR1 is LGHDT, CDR2 YNNKEL (reference sequence). The CDR3 has 15 amino acids. The CDR3 DNA follows: TGTGCCAGCAGCCAAGGGGACAGGGTTTATTCACCCCTCCACTTT. This encodes CASSQGDRVYSPLHF.

In its sample, this clone was seen once. This rearrangement joins TRBV3-1 (or the pseudogene TRBV3-2) to TRBJ2-1; 8 bases are shared with TRBD2. The V segment lost 4 bases and the J segment 7 bases; nucleotides outside the gene matches: 6. CDR1 is LGHDT, CDR2 YNNKEL, per germline (reference sequence). CDR3 length: 14 amino acids. The DNA for the CDR3 is TGTGCCAGCAGCCTTCGGGGGGGGAGTAATGAGCAGTTCTTC. It specifies CASSLRGGSNEQFF.

This sequence joins TRBV6-5 and TRBJ1-2, with D perhaps matching TRBD1 (6 bases). V lost 2 bases and J 4 bases, leaving 8 bases between the germline ends. The CDR3 extends over 13 amino acids. CDR1 and CDR2 (germline): MNHEY, SVGAGI. CDR3 amino acids: CASSYVGAYGYTF. For the CDR3, the DNA is TGTGCCAGCAGTTACGTGGGGGCCTATGGCTACACCTTC.